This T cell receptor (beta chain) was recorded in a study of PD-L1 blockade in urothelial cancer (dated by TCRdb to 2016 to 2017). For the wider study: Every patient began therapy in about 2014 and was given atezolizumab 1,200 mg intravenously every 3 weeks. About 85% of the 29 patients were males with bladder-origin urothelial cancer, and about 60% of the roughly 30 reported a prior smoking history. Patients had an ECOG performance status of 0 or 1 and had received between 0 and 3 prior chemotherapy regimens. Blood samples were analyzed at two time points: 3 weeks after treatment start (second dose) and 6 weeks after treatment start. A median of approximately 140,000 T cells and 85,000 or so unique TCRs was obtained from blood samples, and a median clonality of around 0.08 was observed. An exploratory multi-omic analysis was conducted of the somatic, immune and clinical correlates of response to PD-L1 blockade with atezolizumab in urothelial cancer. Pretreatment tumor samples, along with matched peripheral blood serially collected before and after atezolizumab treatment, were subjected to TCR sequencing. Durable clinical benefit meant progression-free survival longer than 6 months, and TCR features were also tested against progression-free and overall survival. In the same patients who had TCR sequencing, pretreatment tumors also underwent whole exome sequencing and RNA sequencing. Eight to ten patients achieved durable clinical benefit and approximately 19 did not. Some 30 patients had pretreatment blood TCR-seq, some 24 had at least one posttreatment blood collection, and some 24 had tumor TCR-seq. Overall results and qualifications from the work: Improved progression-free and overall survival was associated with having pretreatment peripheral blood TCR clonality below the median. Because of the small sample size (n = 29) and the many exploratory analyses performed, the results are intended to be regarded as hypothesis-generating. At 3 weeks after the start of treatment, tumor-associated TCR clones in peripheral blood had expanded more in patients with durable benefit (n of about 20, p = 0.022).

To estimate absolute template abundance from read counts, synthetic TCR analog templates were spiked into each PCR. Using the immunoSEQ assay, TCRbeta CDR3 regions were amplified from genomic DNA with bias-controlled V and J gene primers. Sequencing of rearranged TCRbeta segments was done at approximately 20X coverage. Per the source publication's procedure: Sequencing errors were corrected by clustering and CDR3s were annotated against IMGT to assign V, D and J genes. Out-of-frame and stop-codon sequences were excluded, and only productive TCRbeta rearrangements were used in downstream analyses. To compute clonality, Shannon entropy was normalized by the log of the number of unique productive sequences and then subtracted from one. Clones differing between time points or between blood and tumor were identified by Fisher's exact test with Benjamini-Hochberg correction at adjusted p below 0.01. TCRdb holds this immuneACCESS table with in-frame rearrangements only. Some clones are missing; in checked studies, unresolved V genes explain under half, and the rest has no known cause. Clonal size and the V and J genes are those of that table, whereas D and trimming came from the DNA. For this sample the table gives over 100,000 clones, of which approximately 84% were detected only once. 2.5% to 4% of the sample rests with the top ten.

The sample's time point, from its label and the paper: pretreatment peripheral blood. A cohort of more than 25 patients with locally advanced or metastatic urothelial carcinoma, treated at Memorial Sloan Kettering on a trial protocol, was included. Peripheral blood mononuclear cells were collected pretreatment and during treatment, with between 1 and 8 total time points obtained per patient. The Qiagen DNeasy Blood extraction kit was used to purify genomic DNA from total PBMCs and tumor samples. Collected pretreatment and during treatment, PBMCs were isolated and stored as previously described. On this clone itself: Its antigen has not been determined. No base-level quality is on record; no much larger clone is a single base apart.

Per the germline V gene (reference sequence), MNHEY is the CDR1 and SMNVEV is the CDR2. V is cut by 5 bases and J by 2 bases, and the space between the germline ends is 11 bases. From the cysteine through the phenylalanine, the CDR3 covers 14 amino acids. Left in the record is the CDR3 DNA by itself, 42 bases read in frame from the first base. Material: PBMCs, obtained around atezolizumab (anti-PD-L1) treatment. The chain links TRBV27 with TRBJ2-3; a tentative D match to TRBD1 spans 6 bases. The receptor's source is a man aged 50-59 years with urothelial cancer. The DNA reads TGTGCCAGCAGTCCTCAGGGGATCACAGATACGCAGTATTTT. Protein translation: CASSPQGITDTQYF.